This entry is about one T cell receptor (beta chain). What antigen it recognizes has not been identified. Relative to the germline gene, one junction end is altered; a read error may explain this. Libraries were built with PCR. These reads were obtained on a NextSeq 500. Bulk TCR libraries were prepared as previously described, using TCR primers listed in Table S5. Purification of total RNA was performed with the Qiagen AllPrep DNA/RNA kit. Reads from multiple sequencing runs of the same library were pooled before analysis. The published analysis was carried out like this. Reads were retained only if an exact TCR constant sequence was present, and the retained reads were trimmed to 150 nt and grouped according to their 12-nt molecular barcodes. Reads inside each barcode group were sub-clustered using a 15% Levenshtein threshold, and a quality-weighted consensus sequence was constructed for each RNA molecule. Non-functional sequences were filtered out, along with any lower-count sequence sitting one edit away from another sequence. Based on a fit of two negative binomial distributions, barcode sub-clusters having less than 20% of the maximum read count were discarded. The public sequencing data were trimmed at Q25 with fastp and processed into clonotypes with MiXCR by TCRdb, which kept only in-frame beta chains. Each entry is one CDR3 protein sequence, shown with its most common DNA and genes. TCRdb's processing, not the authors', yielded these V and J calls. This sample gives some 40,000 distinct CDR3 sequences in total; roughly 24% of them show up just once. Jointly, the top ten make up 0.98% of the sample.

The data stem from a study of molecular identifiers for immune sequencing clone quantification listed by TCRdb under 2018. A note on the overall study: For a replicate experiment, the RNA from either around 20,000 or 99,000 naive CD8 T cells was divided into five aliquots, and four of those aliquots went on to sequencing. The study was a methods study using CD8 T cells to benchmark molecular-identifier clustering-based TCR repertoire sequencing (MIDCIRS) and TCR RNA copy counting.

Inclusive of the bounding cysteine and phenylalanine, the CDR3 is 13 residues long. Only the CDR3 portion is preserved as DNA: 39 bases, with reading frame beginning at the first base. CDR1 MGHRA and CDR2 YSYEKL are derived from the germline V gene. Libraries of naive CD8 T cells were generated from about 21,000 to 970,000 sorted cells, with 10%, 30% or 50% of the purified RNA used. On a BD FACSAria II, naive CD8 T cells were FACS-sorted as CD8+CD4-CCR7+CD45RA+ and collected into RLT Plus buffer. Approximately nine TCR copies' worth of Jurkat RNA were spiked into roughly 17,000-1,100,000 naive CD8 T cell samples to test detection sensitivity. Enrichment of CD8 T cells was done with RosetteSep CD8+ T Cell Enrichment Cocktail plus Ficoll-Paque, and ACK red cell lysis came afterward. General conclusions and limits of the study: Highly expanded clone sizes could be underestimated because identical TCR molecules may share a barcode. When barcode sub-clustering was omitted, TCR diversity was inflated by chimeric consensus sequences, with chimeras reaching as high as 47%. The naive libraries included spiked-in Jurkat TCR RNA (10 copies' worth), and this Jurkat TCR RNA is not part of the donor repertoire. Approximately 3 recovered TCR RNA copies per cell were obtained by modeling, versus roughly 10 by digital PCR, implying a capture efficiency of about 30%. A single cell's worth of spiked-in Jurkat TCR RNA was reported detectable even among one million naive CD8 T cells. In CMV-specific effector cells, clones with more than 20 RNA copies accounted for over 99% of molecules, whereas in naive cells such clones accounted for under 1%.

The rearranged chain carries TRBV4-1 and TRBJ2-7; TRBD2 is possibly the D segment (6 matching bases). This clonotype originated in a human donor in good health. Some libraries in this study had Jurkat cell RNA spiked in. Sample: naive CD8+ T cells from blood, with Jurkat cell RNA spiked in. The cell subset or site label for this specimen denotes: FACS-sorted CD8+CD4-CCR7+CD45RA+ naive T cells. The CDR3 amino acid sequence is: CASSPPGEPAQYF. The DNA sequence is TGTGCCAGCAGCCCACCGGGAGAGCCCGCGCAGTACTTC.